The TCR beta chain under discussion was sequenced for a study of cytomegalovirus exposure and HLA in healthy donors. Overall study results and limits: Later analysis placed DRB1 highest and HLA-C lowest in TCR association rates, which differed by HLA locus. In a later analysis, a genetic analysis reported fewer productive-TCR N-insertions in an Asian-associated ancestry cluster than the cohort average.

On this clone: As yet, its antigen is unknown.

CDR3 length: 13 amino acids. Germline CDR1 SGHRS, CDR2 YFSETQ. The V end was cut by 3 bases, the J end by 1 base, with 8 bases between. In the PCR, 60 Vbeta and 13 Jbeta primers were used. Profiling relied on immunoSEQ multiplex PCR, and the TCRdb table lists in-frame clones only, not all of them. The data show approximately 180,000 clones, roughly four fifths seen once. The sequence derives from a woman in her twenties or thirties in good health and CMV-seronegative. The V and J genes are TRBV5-1 and TRBJ2-7; tentative D call: TRBD1 (6 bases). The source material was PBMCs. CDR3 sequence (DNA): TGCGCCAGCAGCTCCGGGACATCCTACGAGCAGTACTTC. Protein sequence: CASSSGTSYEQYF.